This TCR beta chain was observed in a study of blood T cell repertoires in COVID-19 (dated by TCRdb to the early 2020s). In terms of the full investigation: Collaborator samples came from the United States, Italy and Spain and covered acute and convalescent phases of COVID-19. Where available, HLA class I and class II types were obtained from metadata supplied by the sample provider rather than from assay-based typing. A de-identified subject ID, COVID-19 status, age in years and sex were almost always included in the sample metadata. The repertoires were released in a freely available public database meant as a resource for research on the immune response to SARS-CoV-2. Samples were obtained from the ongoing ImmuneRACE study (first 160 participants) and from over 1,000 subjects provided by 6 global collaborators. Deeply sampled blood TCRbeta repertoires from subjects exposed to, actively infected with, or recovered from COVID-19 were included in the dataset. The material from the prospective study consisted of cDNA or gDNA derived from T cells, B-cell-depleted T cells, or PBMCs.

What the research found in general, with its limitations: Clinical and demographic metadata were provided uncurated, with the amount varying by source and participant.

The germline V gene specifies SGHDT as CDR1 and YYEEEE as CDR2. V is shortened by 0 bases, J by 2 bases, and the region joining them spans 6 bases. Inclusive of the bounding cysteine and phenylalanine, the CDR3 is 14 residues long. Just CDR3 DNA is preserved here, 42 bases in frame from base 1. TCRbeta CDR3 regions were amplified from genomic DNA using the immunoSEQ Assay, a bias-controlled multiplex PCR. The authors processed their data as follows. Within the assay, amplification of reference gene primers was used to estimate how many nucleated cells each sample contained. Sequence reads were collapsed and filtered to measure the absolute abundance of every unique TCRbeta CDR3 rearrangement. For each sample, productive Simpson clonality was calculated by taking the square root of Simpson's diversity index across productive rearrangements. TCRdb holds this immuneACCESS table with in-frame rearrangements only. Some clones are missing; in checked studies, unresolved V genes explain under half, and the rest has no known cause. V and J calls and clone size are copied from that table; D and trimming were computed from the DNA. This sample gives about 170,000 clones in total; approximately 82% of them show up just once. 3.6% of the sample is in the top ten clones.

Concerning this clone itself: No cognate antigen has been identified for it. Base qualities are not at hand, and no much larger clone is one base apart.

Participants in the prospective study were enrolled through a virtual design, were aged about 18 to 100 years, and lived in roughly 24 United States geographic areas. Cohort assignment in the prospective study relied on participant-reported clinical history from a screening survey and a study questionnaire. Mobile phlebotomists in the prospective study collected whole blood, serum and a nasopharyngeal or oropharyngeal swab from every participant. Prospective study participants could optionally give additional blood draws and questionnaires over an approximately two-month period. Prospective study blood samples were shipped either frozen or at room temperature before DNA extraction.

The sample consisted of PBMCs or T cells enriched from blood (not recorded which). The TCR was taken from a woman aged 45 to 65 in a cohort exposed to, infected with or recovered from COVID-19 (not recorded which). The chain uses TRBV5-6 and TRBJ1-5; the D segment could be TRBD1, given 6 matching bases. The sequence in DNA is TGTGCCAGCAGCTTGGACAGGGGCAATCAGCCCCAGCATTTT. Its protein product is CASSLDRGNQPQHF.